This TCR beta chain derives from a study of blood T cell repertoires in COVID-19. The germline V gene encodes CDR1 LNHDA and CDR2 SQIVND (reference sequence). Trimming stripped 4 bases from V and 9 bases from J, with 19 bases between. The CDR3 is 15 amino acids. Sequenced by immunoSEQ multiplex PCR; TCRdb stores in-frame clones only, minus some. The sample carries some 82,000 clones, about nine tenths recorded once. The specimen was peripheral blood. This TCR came from a woman aged 45 to 65 in a cohort sampled during active COVID-19. The chain links TRBV19 to TRBJ2-1; D is perhaps TRBD2 (6 bases). DNA for the CDR3: TGTGCCAGTAGTAACCTCGGGGGATCCGGGGGTGAGCAGTTCTTC. As protein: CASSNLGGSGGEQFF.